This is a list of T cell receptor beta chains from one sample in a study of T-cell reconstitution after alpha-beta-depleted transplantation in children. TCRdb called the PCR reads again in MiXCR, with one record for every CDR3 protein. There are 500,000 to 600,000 distinct CDR3 sequences in the sample; 27% occur only once, and around a third lies in the top ten. The input for sequencing was PBMCs, taken before TCRalphabeta/CD19-depleted stem cell transplant. The receptors were gathered from a boy in the first two years of life with Wiskott-Aldrich syndrome, due to receive a stem cell transplant. Both conserved end residues are part of each CDR3. D genes are given only for firm matches. Rows may omit the clone size; those that give it use once, few, many or a size class.

V gene,D gene,J gene,clone size,CDR3 DNA,CDR3 protein
TRBV30,TRBD1,TRBJ1-1,.,TGTGCCTGGAGTGTCCAGGGGGTCACTGAAGCTTTCTTT,CAWSVQGVTEAFF
TRBV10-1,.,TRBJ2-4,few,TGCGCCAGCAGTGAGTCAGTCAATCTAGCCAAAAACATTCAGTACTTC,CASSESVNLAKNIQYF
TRBV7-2,TRBD1,TRBJ2-2,.,TGTGCCAGCAGCCCCTTCTGGACAGGGGGCGGCGGGGAGCTGTTTTTT,CASSPFWTGGGGELFF
TRBV28,.,TRBJ2-7,.,TGTGCCAGCAGTTTAGGGCCCTCCCCTCCTTACGAGCAGTACTTC,CASSLGPSPPYEQYF
TRBV19,.,TRBJ1-5,few,TGTGCCAGTGACTTCCGTTGGCGTAGCAATCAGCCCCAGCATTTT,CASDFRWRSNQPQHF
TRBV25-1,.,TRBJ2-3,.,TGTGCCAGCAGCCCAAGCCGGGGAACAGATACGCAGTATTTT,CASSPSRGTDTQYF
TRBV28,TRBD2,TRBJ2-1,.,TGTGCCAGCAGAACCCAGCGGGAGCGTTACAATGAGCAGTTCTTC,CASRTQRERYNEQFF
TRBV18,.,TRBJ2-6,few,TGTGCCAGCTCACCAAGCCGGCTGGTATCCTCTGGGGCCAACGTCCTGACTTTC,CASSPSRLVSSGANVLTF
TRBV18,.,TRBJ2-7,.,TGTGCCAGCTCACCAAGACAGGAATCCTACGAGCAGTACTTC,CASSPRQESYEQYF
TRBV5-1,.,TRBJ2-2,.,TGCGCCAGCAGCTTTCCCGGGACGGCCCCGCCCGGGGAGCTGTTTTTT,CASSFPGTAPPGELFF
TRBV20-1,.,TRBJ2-7,once,TGCAGTGCTAGAGGGAGGGGTCGGGAGTTACCTCCCTACGAGCAGTACTTC,CSARGRGRELPPYEQYF
TRBV4-2,TRBD1,TRBJ2-2,.,TGTGCCAGCAGCCGGGGACAGGGGGCCGGGGTGCTGTTTTTT,CASSRGQGAGVLFF
TRBV18,TRBD2,TRBJ2-7,.,TGTGCCAGCTCACCTGAGGGACTAGCGTGGGAGCAGTACTTC,CASSPEGLAWEQYF
TRBV28,TRBD2,TRBJ2-1,.,TGTGCCAGCAGTTTATCCAGGCCTAGCGGGAGAGAAAGACATTACAATGAGCAGTTCTTC,CASSLSRPSGRERHYNEQFF
TRBV29-1,.,TRBJ2-1,few,TGCAGCGTTGGTTTCAGGGTTGGCAATGAGCAGTTCTTC,CSVGFRVGNEQFF
TRBV12-3/TRBV12-4,TRBD2,TRBJ2-1,.,TGTGCCAGCAGTTTAGGGGGACTAGCGGACCTATACAATGAGCAGTTCTTC,CASSLGGLADLYNEQFF
TRBV11-2,TRBD2,TRBJ2-7,few,TGTGCCAGCAGCTTAGATAGGGGACTAGCGGGGAGGTCCTACGAGCAGTACTTC,CASSLDRGLAGRSYEQYF
TRBV29-1,.,TRBJ2-5,.,TGCAGCGTTGACGTGCCCGACCGGGAGACCCAGTACTTC,CSVDVPDRETQYF
TRBV5-1,TRBD2,TRBJ2-3,.,TGCGCCAGCAGCCCGGGACTAGCGGGAGGTCTAACAGATACGCAGTATTTT,CASSPGLAGGLTDTQYF
TRBV7-9,.,TRBJ1-5,few,TGTGCCAGCAGCTTAGGGTCATATCAGCCCCAGCATTTT,CASSLGSYQPQHF
TRBV29-1,.,TRBJ1-5,few,TGCAGCGTTGGGACAAACAATCAGCCCCAGCATTTT,CSVGTNNQPQHF
TRBV4-1,.,TRBJ2-7,few,TGCGCCAGCAGCCAAGATCCTGACTACTCCTACGAGCAGTACTTC,CASSQDPDYSYEQYF
TRBV5-1,.,TRBJ2-1,.,TGCGCCAGCAGCTTCACAGTAAGGGTTGGGAATGAGCAGTTCTTC,CASSFTVRVGNEQFF
TRBV5-1,TRBD1,TRBJ2-5,.,TGCGCCAGCAGCACGGGACAGAAAGAGACCCAGTACTTC,CASSTGQKETQYF
TRBV3-1,.,TRBJ2-2,.,TGTGCCAGCAGGGAAAGAATTACCGGGGAGCTGTTTTTT,CASRERITGELFF
TRBV5-1,TRBD1,TRBJ2-7,.,TGCGCCAGCAGCCGGCAGGGACAGGATCAACAGTACTTC,CASSRQGQDQQYF
TRBV20-1,TRBD2,TRBJ2-1,.,TGCAGTGCACGAGCGGGGCACAATGAGCAGTTCTTC,CSARAGHNEQFF
TRBV28,.,TRBJ2-1,.,TGTGCCAGCAGTTTCCCTACGGGGTTAAGCTCCTACAATGAGCAGTTCTTC,CASSFPTGLSSYNEQFF
TRBV29-1,.,TRBJ2-3,.,TGCAGCGTTGGGACGGGTTACACAGATACGCAGTATTTT,CSVGTGYTDTQYF
TRBV6-6,.,TRBJ2-7,many,TGTGCCAGCAGTTACCTCGCGGGCTACGAGCAGTACTTC,CASSYLAGYEQYF
TRBV10-3,TRBD2,TRBJ2-1,few,TGTGCCATCAGTGAGTCCCTAGCGGGACTAAGCTCCTACAATGAGCAGTTCTTC,CAISESLAGLSSYNEQFF
TRBV20-1,.,TRBJ1-2,.,TGCAGGGCTATCGTGTCCCCAGGGAACTATGGCTACACCTTC,CRAIVSPGNYGYTF
TRBV7-2,TRBD1,TRBJ1-2,few,TGTGCCAGCAGCCGGGACAGGGGGTCTAACTATGGCTACACCTTC,CASSRDRGSNYGYTF
TRBV20-1,TRBD2,TRBJ2-2,.,TGCAGTGCTAGAATCGGCCGACTAGCGGGGAACACCGGGGAGCTGTTTTTT,CSARIGRLAGNTGELFF
TRBV9,TRBD2,TRBJ2-2,few,TGTGCCAGCAGCCTCCAAGCGGGAGCTAATCTTCCCGGGGAGCTGTTTTTT,CASSLQAGANLPGELFF
TRBV5-1,TRBD2,TRBJ2-7,.,TGCGCCAGCAGCTCGAGACTAGCGGGCTACGAGCAGTACTTC,CASSSRLAGYEQYF
TRBV18,TRBD2,TRBJ2-7,.,TGTGCCAGCTCACCACTCCGACTAGCGGGAGGTACTGGCACCTACGAGCAGTACTTC,CASSPLRLAGGTGTYEQYF
TRBV20-1,.,TRBJ1-2,.,TGCAGTGCTAGAGTCCCGGACAGAAAGTATGGCTACACCTTC,CSARVPDRKYGYTF
TRBV20-1,.,TRBJ1-2,.,TGCAGTGCTAAGGGGGGGCACTATGGCTACACCTTC,CSAKGGHYGYTF
TRBV12-3/TRBV12-4,.,TRBJ1-2,few,TGTGCCAGCAGTTTGCGGGGAATAGGTGGCTACACCTTC,CASSLRGIGGYTF